This T cell receptor (beta chain) emerged from a study of technical replicates of blood from a handful of donors. Germline trimming cut 6 bases from V and 8 bases from J; bases unmatched to any gene: 6. The CDR3 has 14 residues. Germline loops: CDR1 SGHTA, CDR2 FQGNSA. This table comes from immunoSEQ multiplex PCR, and its TCRdb copy is limited to in-frame clones, with some not included. The sample lists approximately 81,000 clones; under 96% were seen once. J is TRBJ2-4 and V is TRBV7-2, with TRBD2 matching 11 bases. The sequenced sample was T cells isolated from PBMCs. This receptor was identified in a human donor in good health. The CDR3: CASSPTSGKDIQYF. CDR3 nucleotide sequence: TGTGCCAGCAGTCCGACTAGCGGGAAGGACATTCAGTACTTC.